The source of this T cell receptor (beta chain) is a study of vaccination and CD4 T cells after COVID-19. CDR1 is MNHEY and CDR2 is SVGAGI in the germline V gene. The CDR3 is 15 residues long. V was clipped by 2 bases and J by 0 bases, with 11 bases between them. Cultured CD4+ T-cell DNA underwent Oncomine TCR Beta short-read sequencing. One entry per CDR3 protein, called by TCRdb with MiXCR from the PCR reads. The data contain about 20,000 distinct CDR3 sequences, around 63% of them singletons. Indicated treatment: roughly nine-day PBMC culture with coronavirus spike peptide pools or control peptides (ViraFEST assay). The table lists this clonotype with a count of one. The antigen is not known.

Specimen: CD4+ T cells from blood, cultured in vitro. The V call is TRBV6-5, the J call TRBJ2-7; D is ambiguous. The TCR sequence derives from a human donor who had recovered from COVID-19. This CDR3 reads CASSYSQSSSYEQYF. CDR3 sequence (DNA): TGTGCCAGCAGTTACAGTCAGTCCTCCTCCTACGAGCAGTACTTC.